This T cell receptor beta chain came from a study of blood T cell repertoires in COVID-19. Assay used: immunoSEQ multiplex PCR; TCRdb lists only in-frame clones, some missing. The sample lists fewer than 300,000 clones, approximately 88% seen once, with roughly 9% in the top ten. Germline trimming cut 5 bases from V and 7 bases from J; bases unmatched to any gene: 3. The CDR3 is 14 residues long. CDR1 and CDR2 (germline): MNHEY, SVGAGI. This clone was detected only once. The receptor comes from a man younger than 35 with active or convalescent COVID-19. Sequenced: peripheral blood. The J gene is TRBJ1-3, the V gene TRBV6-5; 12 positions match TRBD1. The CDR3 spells CASSPGTGGNTIYF. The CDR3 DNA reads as TGTGCCAGCAGTCCCGGGACAGGGGGCAACACCATATATTTT.